Listed below are T cell receptor beta chains from one sample, sequenced in a study of OX40 agonist ivuxolimab in advanced cancers. This table comes from immunoSEQ multiplex PCR, and its TCRdb copy is limited to in-frame clones, with some not included. Seen here are tens of thousands of clones, around 75% observed once, and the top ten hold 1% to 1.5%. The source was CD4+ or CD8+ T cells sorted from blood, collected in a trial of the OX40 agonist ivuxolimab. These receptors were taken from an adult with an advanced solid tumor such as melanoma, head and neck, liver or kidney cancer. Both conserved end residues are part of each CDR3. Fields, in order: CDR3 protein, CDR3 DNA, V gene, J gene, clone size, D gene. A D gene is named only where the DNA matches it firmly. The size field is filled for only some rows; it gives once, few, many or a size class.

CDR3: CASSQGDGAFF; DNA: TGTGCCAGCAGCCAAGGGGACGGGGCTTTCTTT; V: TRBV4-2; J: TRBJ1-1; size: NA; D: NA
CDR3: CASSLASGGAGNEQFF; DNA: TGCGCCAGCAGCTTGGCTAGCGGGGGGGCCGGCAATGAGCAGTTCTTC; V: TRBV5-1; J: TRBJ2-1; size: NA; D: TRBD2
CDR3: CASSYRADYGYTF; DNA: TGTGCCAGCAGCTACAGGGCCGACTATGGCTACACCTTC; V: TRBV5-6; J: TRBJ1-2; size: NA; D: NA
CDR3: CASSPGQNSPLHF; DNA: TGTGCCAGCAGCCCGGGACAGAATTCACCCCTCCACTTT; V: TRBV6-5; J: TRBJ1-6; size: NA; D: TRBD1
CDR3: CASSTGQGTVNTEAFF; DNA: TGTGCCAGCAGCACGGGACAGGGGACGGTGAACACTGAAGCTTTCTTT; V: TRBV4-2; J: TRBJ1-1; size: NA; D: TRBD1
CDR3: CASSFEGASSYNEQFF; DNA: TGCGCCAGCAGCTTTGAAGGGGCGAGCTCCTACAATGAGCAGTTCTTC; V: TRBV5-1; J: TRBJ2-1; size: NA; D: NA
CDR3: CASSELGDRQPQHF; DNA: TGTGCCAGCAGTGAACTAGGGGATCGTCAGCCCCAGCATTTT; V: TRBV6-1; J: TRBJ1-5; size: NA; D: NA
CDR3: CASSSHLGNTEAFF; DNA: TGTGCCAGCAGTTCCCATTTAGGGAACACTGAAGCTTTCTTT; V: TRBV6-5; J: TRBJ1-1; size: NA; D: NA
CDR3: CASRSFRRETQYF; DNA: TGTGCCAGCAGGTCGTTTCGAAGGGAGACCCAGTACTTC; V: TRBV11-2; J: TRBJ2-5; size: NA; D: NA
CDR3: CASKPGRRRISGAFF; DNA: TGCGCCAGCAAACCGGGACGAAGGCGAATTTCGGGAGCTTTCTTT; V: TRBV5-1; J: TRBJ1-1; size: few; D: NA
CDR3: CASSLTRIHEQYF; DNA: TGTGCCAGCAGCTTGACCAGGATCCACGAGCAGTACTTC; V: TRBV7-2; J: TRBJ2-7; size: NA; D: NA
CDR3: CASSWDRGTDTQYF; DNA: TGTGCCAGCAGTTGGGACAGGGGTACAGATACGCAGTATTTT; V: TRBV28; J: TRBJ2-3; size: NA; D: TRBD1
CDR3: CATRGTGDQPQHF; DNA: TGTGCCACTAGGGGGACAGGGGACCAGCCCCAGCATTTT; V: TRBV6-1; J: TRBJ1-5; size: NA; D: TRBD1
CDR3: CASSSPANYGYTF; DNA: TGTGCCAGCAGTTCCCCAGCAAACTATGGCTACACCTTC; V: TRBV6-9; J: TRBJ1-2; size: NA; D: NA
CDR3: CASSLDTGANVLTF; DNA: TGCGCCAGCAGCTTGGATACTGGGGCCAACGTCCTGACTTTC; V: TRBV5-1; J: TRBJ2-6; size: NA; D: NA
CDR3: CASSLVLQKNSPLHF; DNA: TGCGCCAGCAGCTTGGTTCTGCAAAAAAATTCACCCCTCCACTTT; V: TRBV5-1; J: TRBJ1-6; size: NA; D: NA
CDR3: CASSKDRGDIQYF; DNA: TGTGCCAGCAGCAAAGACAGGGGTGACATTCAGTACTTC; V: TRBV9; J: TRBJ2-4; size: once; D: TRBD1
CDR3: CASSRGGMAGELFF; DNA: TGTGCCAGCTCCAGGGGAGGGATGGCCGGGGAGCTGTTTTTT; V: TRBV25-1; J: TRBJ2-2; size: NA; D: NA
CDR3: CASSLKGPLLAFF; DNA: TGTGCCAGCAGCTTGAAAGGTCCTCTATTGGCTTTCTTT; V: TRBV5-6; J: TRBJ1-1; size: NA; D: NA
CDR3: CASSPKYEQYF; DNA: TGTGCCAGCAGTCCGAAGTACGAGCAGTACTTC; V: TRBV2; J: TRBJ2-7; size: NA; D: NA
CDR3: CASSPDRNGAEAFF; DNA: TGTGCCAGTAGCCCGGACAGGAACGGGGCTGAAGCTTTCTTT; V: TRBV19; J: TRBJ1-1; size: NA; D: TRBD1
CDR3: CASSSQTDSGNTIYF; DNA: TGTGCCAGCAGCTCCCAGACCGATTCTGGAAACACCATATATTTT; V: TRBV13; J: TRBJ1-3; size: NA; D: NA
CDR3: CASNVQGRAFF; DNA: TGTGCCAGCAATGTTCAGGGTCGGGCTTTCTTT; V: TRBV6-1; J: TRBJ1-1; size: NA; D: NA
CDR3: CASSTRDSYFLRGANVLTF; DNA: TGTGCCAGCAGCACCCGGGACAGTTATTTTTTGCGTGGGGCCAACGTCCTGACTTTC; V: TRBV5-4; J: TRBJ2-6; size: NA; D: TRBD1
CDR3: CASSDRGLNTDTQYF; DNA: TGTGCCAGTAGTGACCGGGGCTTAAACACAGATACGCAGTATTTT; V: TRBV19; J: TRBJ2-3; size: NA; D: NA
CDR3: CASSFLAGGIDTQYF; DNA: TGTGCCAGCAGCTTTCTAGCGGGGGGGATAGATACGCAGTATTTT; V: TRBV9; J: TRBJ2-3; size: NA; D: TRBD2
CDR3: CASSPPGQKETQYF; DNA: TGTGCCAGCTCACCCCCAGGACAGAAAGAGACCCAGTACTTC; V: TRBV18; J: TRBJ2-5; size: NA; D: NA
CDR3: CASRKVTDSGNTIYF; DNA: TGTGCCAGTAGAAAAGTGACAGACTCTGGAAACACCATATATTTT; V: TRBV19; J: TRBJ1-3; size: NA; D: NA
CDR3: CASPGQGDTEAFF; DNA: TGTGCCAGCCCGGGACAGGGCGACACTGAAGCTTTCTTT; V: TRBV6-1; J: TRBJ1-1; size: few; D: TRBD1
CDR3: CASSEFAGNQPQHF; DNA: TGTGCCAGCAGTGAATTCGCGGGGAATCAGCCCCAGCATTTT; V: TRBV6-1; J: TRBJ1-5; size: NA; D: NA
CDR3: CAISTIGRGDGYTF; DNA: TGTGCCATCAGTACGATTGGGAGGGGAGACGGCTACACCTTC; V: TRBV10-3; J: TRBJ1-2; size: NA; D: NA
CDR3: CASSFQVYEQYF; DNA: TGTGCCAGCAGCTTTCAAGTCTACGAGCAGTACTTC; V: TRBV7-2; J: TRBJ2-7; size: NA; D: NA
CDR3: CASSPLTENTEAFF; DNA: TGTGCCAGCAGCCCCTTGACAGAGAACACTGAAGCTTTCTTT; V: TRBV9; J: TRBJ1-1; size: NA; D: NA
CDR3: CASSLAAGTYEQYF; DNA: TGTGCCAGCAGCTTAGCAGCGGGCACCTACGAGCAGTACTTC; V: TRBV7-2; J: TRBJ2-7; size: NA; D: NA
CDR3: CASSPRNTGTNTEAFF; DNA: TGTGCCAGCTCACCACGGAATACAGGGACGAACACTGAAGCTTTCTTT; V: TRBV18; J: TRBJ1-1; size: NA; D: NA
CDR3: CASSEVPGARWETQYF; DNA: TGTGCCAGCAGTGAAGTTCCGGGGGCACGGTGGGAGACCCAGTACTTC; V: TRBV2; J: TRBJ2-5; size: NA; D: NA
CDR3: CAVFHRDGLRGYTF; DNA: TGTGCCGTCTTCCACCGGGACGGATTACGGGGCTACACCTTC; V: TRBV6-5; J: TRBJ1-2; size: NA; D: NA
CDR3: CAWSVQAGNEQYF; DNA: TGTGCCTGGAGTGTACAGGCGGGAAACGAGCAGTACTTC; V: TRBV30; J: TRBJ2-7; size: NA; D: NA
CDR3: CASSLVSTGATGELFF; DNA: TGTGCCAGCAGTTTAGTTTCTACAGGGGCCACCGGGGAGCTGTTTTTT; V: TRBV28; J: TRBJ2-2; size: NA; D: TRBD1
CDR3: CASSQDPQGSSNIQYF; DNA: TGCGCCAGCAGCCAAGATCCCCAGGGGAGTTCGAACATTCAGTACTTC; V: TRBV4-1; J: TRBJ2-4; size: NA; D: NA
CDR3: CAWSLGGGTGENEQYF; DNA: TGTGCCTGGAGTCTAGGTGGGGGGACAGGGGAAAACGAGCAGTACTTC; V: TRBV30; J: TRBJ2-7; size: NA; D: TRBD1
CDR3: CASSQGGTGVNGYTF; DNA: TGTGCCAGCAGCCAGGGGGGGACAGGGGTTAATGGCTACACCTTC; V: TRBV4-2; J: TRBJ1-2; size: few; D: TRBD1
CDR3: CASSSGGNTEAFF; DNA: TGTGCCAGCTCATCTGGGGGGAACACTGAAGCTTTCTTT; V: TRBV18; J: TRBJ1-1; size: NA; D: NA
CDR3: CASSDGQGRNEQFF; DNA: TGTGCCAGCAGTGATGGACAGGGTCGCAATGAGCAGTTCTTC; V: TRBV6-1; J: TRBJ2-1; size: NA; D: TRBD1
CDR3: CASSRARSNEKLFF; DNA: TGCGCCAGCAGCCGGGCGCGTAGTAATGAAAAACTGTTTTTT; V: TRBV4-1; J: TRBJ1-4; size: NA; D: NA
CDR3: CASSPPSIPYEQYF; DNA: TGTGCCAGCTCACCACCTTCGATTCCCTACGAGCAGTACTTC; V: TRBV18; J: TRBJ2-7; size: NA; D: NA